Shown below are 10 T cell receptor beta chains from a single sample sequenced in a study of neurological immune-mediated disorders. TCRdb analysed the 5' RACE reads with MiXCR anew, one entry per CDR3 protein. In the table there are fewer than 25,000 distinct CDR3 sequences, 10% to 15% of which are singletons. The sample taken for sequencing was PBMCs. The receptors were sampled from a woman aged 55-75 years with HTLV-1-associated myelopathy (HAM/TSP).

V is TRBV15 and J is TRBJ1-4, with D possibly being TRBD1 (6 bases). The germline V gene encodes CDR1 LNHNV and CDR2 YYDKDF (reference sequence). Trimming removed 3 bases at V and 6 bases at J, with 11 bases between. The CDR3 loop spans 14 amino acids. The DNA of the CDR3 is TGTGCCACCAGCAGCTTGAGGGGGGATGAAAAACTGTTTTTT. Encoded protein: CATSSLRGDEKLFF.

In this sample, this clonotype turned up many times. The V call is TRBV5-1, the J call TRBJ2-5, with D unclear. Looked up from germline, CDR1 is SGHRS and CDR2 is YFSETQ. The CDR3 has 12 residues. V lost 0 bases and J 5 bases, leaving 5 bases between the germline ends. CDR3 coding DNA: TGCGCCAGCAGCTTGGATATGGAGACCCAGTACTTC. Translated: CASSLDMETQYF.

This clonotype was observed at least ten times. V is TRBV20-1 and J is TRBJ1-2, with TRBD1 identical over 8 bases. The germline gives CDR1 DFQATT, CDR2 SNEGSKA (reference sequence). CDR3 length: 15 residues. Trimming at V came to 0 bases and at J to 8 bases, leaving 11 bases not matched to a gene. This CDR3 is CSARDEAQGAGGYTF. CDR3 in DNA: TGCAGTGCTAGAGATGAAGCCCAGGGGGCTGGGGGCTACACCTTC.

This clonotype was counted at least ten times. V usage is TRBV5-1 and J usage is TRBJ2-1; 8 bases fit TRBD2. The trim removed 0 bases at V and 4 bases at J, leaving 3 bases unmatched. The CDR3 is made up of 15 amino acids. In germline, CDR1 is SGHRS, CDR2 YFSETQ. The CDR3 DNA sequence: TGCGCCAGCAGCTTGGGGGGGACTAGTTACAATGAGCAGTTCTTC. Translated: CASSLGGTSYNEQFF.

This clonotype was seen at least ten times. The CDR3: CASSQDGVPGNTIYF. DNA for the CDR3: TGCGCCAGCAGCCAAGATGGTGTCCCTGGAAACACCATATATTTT. V gene TRBV4-3 combines with J gene TRBJ1-3, with D hard to call. Deletions cut 0 bases from V and 2 bases from J, with 8 bases between. The CDR3 covers 15 residues. Germline V gene data show CDR1 as LGHNA and CDR2 as YSLEER.

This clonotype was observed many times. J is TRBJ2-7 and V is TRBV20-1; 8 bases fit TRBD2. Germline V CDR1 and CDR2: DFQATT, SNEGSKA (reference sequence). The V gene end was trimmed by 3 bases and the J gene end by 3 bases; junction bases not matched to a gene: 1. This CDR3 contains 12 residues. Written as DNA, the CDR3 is TGCAGTGCTAGCGGGGGGGGCTACGAGCAGTACTTC. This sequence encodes CSASGGGYEQYF.

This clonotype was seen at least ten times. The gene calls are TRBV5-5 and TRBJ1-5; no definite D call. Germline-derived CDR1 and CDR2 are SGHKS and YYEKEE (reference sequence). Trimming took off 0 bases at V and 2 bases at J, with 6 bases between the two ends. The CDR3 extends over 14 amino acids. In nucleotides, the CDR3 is TGTGCCAGCAGCTTGGGATCCGGCAATCAGCCCCAGCATTTT. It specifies CASSLGSGNQPQHF.

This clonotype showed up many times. This CDR3 reads CASSATFGRFEAFF. For the CDR3, the DNA is TGTGCCAGCAGTGCTACATTTGGACGGTTTGAAGCTTTCTTT. The chain is built from TRBV25-1 and TRBJ1-1; D is undetermined. V dropped 4 bases and J dropped 7 bases, with 16 bases sitting between them. CDR1 and CDR2 (germline): MGHDK, SYGVNS. CDR3 length: 14 residues.

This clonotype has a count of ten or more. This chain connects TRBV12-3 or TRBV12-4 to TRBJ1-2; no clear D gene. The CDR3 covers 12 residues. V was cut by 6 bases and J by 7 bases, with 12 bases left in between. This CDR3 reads CASSPSARGYTF. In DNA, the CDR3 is TGTGCCAGCAGCCCATCGGCGCGTGGCTACACCTTC.

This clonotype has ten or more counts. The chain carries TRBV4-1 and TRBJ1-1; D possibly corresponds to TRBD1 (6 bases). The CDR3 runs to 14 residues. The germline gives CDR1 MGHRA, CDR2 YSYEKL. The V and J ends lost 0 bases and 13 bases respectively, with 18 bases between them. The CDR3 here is CASSQDQVRRGLFF. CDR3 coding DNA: TGCGCCAGCAGCCAAGATCAGGTTAGACGGGGGCTTTTCTTT.